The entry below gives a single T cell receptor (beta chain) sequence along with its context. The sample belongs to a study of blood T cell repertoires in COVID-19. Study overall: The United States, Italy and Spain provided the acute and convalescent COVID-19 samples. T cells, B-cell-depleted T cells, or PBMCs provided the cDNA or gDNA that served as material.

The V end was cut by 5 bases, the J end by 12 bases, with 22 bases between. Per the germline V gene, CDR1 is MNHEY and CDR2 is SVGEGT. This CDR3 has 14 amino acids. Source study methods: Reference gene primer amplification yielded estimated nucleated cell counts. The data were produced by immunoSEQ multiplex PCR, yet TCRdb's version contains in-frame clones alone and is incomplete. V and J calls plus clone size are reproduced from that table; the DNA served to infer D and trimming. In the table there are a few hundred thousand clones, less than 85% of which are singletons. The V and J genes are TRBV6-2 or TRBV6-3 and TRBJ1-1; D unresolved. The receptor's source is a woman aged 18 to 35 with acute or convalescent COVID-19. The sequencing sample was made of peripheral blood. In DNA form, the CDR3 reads TGTGCCAGCAGTCCCTCTACAGAGGGCGCCGGAACTTTCTTT. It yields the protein CASSPSTEGAGTFF.